Below are 25 T cell receptor beta chains sequenced from a single sample in a study of blood T cell repertoires in COVID-19. Repertoires were generated with immunoSEQ multiplex PCR, while TCRdb's copy carries only in-frame clones and drops some. The table has about 53,000 clones, roughly nine tenths seen once; the top ten hold 4% to 6%. Input material: peripheral blood. All receptors derive from a man between 60 and 75 years old with active COVID-19.

This clone was picked up a small number of times. V and J are TRBV28 and TRBJ2-7, with TRBD2 identical over 11 bases. Trimming cost V 4 bases and J 2 bases; bases outside gene matches: 1. CDR3 size: 14 residues. Germline-derived CDR1 and CDR2 are MDHEN and SYDVKM. CDR3 region: CASSWGLAAYEQYF. The CDR3 region has the DNA TGTGCCAGCAGTTGGGGACTAGCGGCCTACGAGCAGTACTTC.

This clone has just one count. The chain has TRBV7-9 and TRBJ2-3, with TRBD2 matching 10 bases. This CDR3 has 14 residues. Germline V gene sequence: CDR1 SEHNR, CDR2 FQNEAQ (reference sequence). The trim removed 7 bases at V and 4 bases at J, leaving 5 bases unmatched. The chain's CDR3 is CASTILAGADTQYF. CDR3 bases: TGTGCCAGCACCATTCTAGCGGGAGCAGATACGCAGTATTTT. The full variable domain, with the rest looked up from reference TRBV7-9 and TRBJ2-3, is DTGVSQNPRHKITKRGQNVTFRCDPISEHNRLYWYRQTLGQGPEFLTYFQNEAQLEKSRLLSDRFSAERPKGSFSTLEIQRTEQGDSAMYLCASTILAGADTQYFGPGTRLTVL.

V usage is TRBV6-5 and J usage is TRBJ1-5; D gene unclear. The germline CDR1 and CDR2 sequences are MNHEY and SVGAGI. Trimming removed 7 bases from V and 0 bases from J, with 10 bases in between. This CDR3 comprises 14 residues. Here the CDR3 reads CASTFSNSNQPQHF. The DNA of the CDR3 is TGTGCCAGCACCTTCAGTAATAGCAATCAGCCCCAGCATTTT.

The chain recombines TRBV6-5 with TRBJ2-7; D possibly corresponds to TRBD1 (6 bases). The V gene lost 6 bases and the J gene lost 6 bases, with 12 bases spanning the gap. The CDR3 extends over 12 amino acids. Germline V gene lookup returns CDR1 MNHEY and CDR2 SVGAGI. DNA for the CDR3: TGTGCCAGCAGCCACAGGGTGGGCGAGCAGTACTTC. This encodes CASSHRVGEQYF.

The gene calls are TRBV14 and TRBJ2-1; the D gene is possibly TRBD1 (5 bases). The V end lost 4 bases, the J end lost 3 bases, and 10 bases lay between the germline ends. The CDR3 runs to 14 residues. Per germline, CDR1 SGHDN and CDR2 FVKESK. CDR3 DNA sequence: TGTGCCAGCAGCCGCACAGGTCTCTACAATGAGCAGTTCTTC. It specifies CASSRTGLYNEQFF.

The rearrangement uses TRBV7-8 and TRBJ1-2; weak D call: TRBD1 (6 bases). V dropped 5 bases and J dropped 6 bases, with 22 bases sitting between them. This CDR3 has 16 amino acids. Germline V gene data show CDR1 as SGHVS and CDR2 as FQNEAQ. CDR3 nucleotides: TGTGCCAGCAGCCTAACCTTCCCCGACAGGACGGATGGCTACACCTTC. Translation gives CASSLTFPDRTDGYTF.

This sequence joins TRBV6-2 or TRBV6-3 and TRBJ1-2; 8 positions agree with TRBD1. J gave up 4 bases and V 2 bases, and 3 bases lay outside the gene matches. Per germline, CDR1 MNHEY and CDR2 SVGEGT. CDR3 size: 14 residues. The CDR3 nucleotides are TGTGCCAGCAGTTACCCAGGGGGCGGCTATGGCTACACCTTC. Translated: CASSYPGGGYGYTF.

This clone is medium-sized by share. This chain links TRBV10-3 with TRBJ2-2, with 10 bases fitting TRBD1. J was trimmed by 3 bases and V by 8 bases; bases with no gene match: 6. The germline CDR1 and CDR2 sequences are ENHRY and SYGVKD. This CDR3 is 15 amino acids long. As DNA, the CDR3 is TGTGCCATCGCGACAGGGGGCTGGGACACCGGGGAGCTGTTTTTT. It is translated as CAIATGGWDTGELFF.

This sequence joins TRBV3-1 (or the pseudogene TRBV3-2) and TRBJ2-2; D remains ambiguous. Germline V CDR1 and CDR2: LGHDT, YNNKEL (reference sequence). Trimming stripped 2 bases from V and 1 base from J, with 11 bases between. This CDR3 region has 16 residues. CDR3 bases: TGTGCCAGCAGCCAACCGACAAGTATGAACACCGGGGAGCTGTTTTTT. Amino acid sequence: CASSQPTSMNTGELFF.

V gene TRBV5-1 combines with J gene TRBJ1-4; D unresolved. Trimming shortened V by 4 bases and J by 5 bases, and 12 bases separated the two germline ends. The CDR3 has 14 residues. Germline V lookup: CDR1 SGHRS, CDR2 YFSETQ. CDR3 residues: CASSEDGRNEKLFF. CDR3 sequence (DNA): TGCGCCAGCAGCGAGGACGGGAGGAATGAAAAACTGTTTTTT.

As to this clone: The same CDR3 is also encoded by other DNA sequences in this sample. The chain employs TRBV6-5 and TRBJ2-5; TRBD2 matches at 15 bases. CDR3 size: 16 residues. CDR1 is MNHEY, CDR2 SVGAGI, per germline. V dropped 2 bases and J dropped 4; count of bases not matched to a gene: 2. The CDR3 nucleotides are TGTGCCAGCAGTTACAGGGGACTAGCGGGAGGAGAGACCCAGTACTTC. Translated, it gives CASSYRGLAGGETQYF.

For this clone: A junction end diverges from the germline sequence, so it may reflect a read error. The same CDR3 also results from other DNA sequences found in this sample. The chain links TRBV5-4 to TRBJ2-7; 7 positions match TRBD1. Germline V gives CDR1 SGHNT, CDR2 YYREEE (reference sequence). This CDR3 comprises 15 residues. The CDR3 here is CASSLGRDSSYEQYF. For the CDR3, the DNA is TGCGCCAGCAGCTTGGGTCGGGACAGTTCCTACGAGCAGTACTTC.

The genes are TRBV6-6 and TRBJ2-7; D is possibly TRBD1 (6 bases). The CDR3 has 16 amino acids. Germline V CDR1 and CDR2: MNHNY, SVGAGI (reference sequence). Trimming shortened V by 0 bases and J by 3 bases, and 15 bases separated the two germline ends. CDR3 loop: CASSYSPGDRNYEQYF. CDR3 coding DNA: TGTGCCAGCAGTTACTCTCCAGGGGACCGAAACTACGAGCAGTACTTC.

This sequence joins TRBV19 and TRBJ1-2; D gene ambiguous. Germline values: CDR1 LNHDA, CDR2 SQIVND (reference sequence). The V end lost 4 bases, the J end lost 0 bases, and 12 bases lay between the germline ends. The CDR3 consists of 15 residues. DNA of the CDR3: TGTGCCAGTAGTAGCGGCACTATAGCTAACTATGGCTACACCTTC. Translating gives CASSSGTIANYGYTF. Full variable domain (outside the CDR3, taken from reference TRBV19 and TRBJ1-2): DGGITQSPKYLFRKEGQNVTLSCEQNLNHDAMYWYRQDPGQGLRLIYYSQIVNDFQKGDIAEGYSVSREKKESFPLTVTSAQKNPTAFYLCASSSGTIANYGYTFGSGTRLTVV.

V and J are TRBV14 and TRBJ1-3; 7 bases are shared with TRBD1. The CDR3 contains 15 residues. Germline-derived CDR1 and CDR2 are SGHDN and FVKESK. V lost 4 bases and J lost 0; bases outside the gene matches: 3. The CDR3 here is CASSRDSDSGNTIYF. DNA of the CDR3: TGTGCCAGCAGCCGGGACAGCGACTCTGGAAACACCATATATTTT.

V and J are TRBV28 and TRBJ2-1, with unresolved D. The CDR3 is made up of 16 amino acids. V gave up 6 bases and J gave up 8 bases, with 23 bases separating them. CDR1 is MDHEN, CDR2 SYDVKM, per germline. CDR3 DNA: TGTGCCAGCAGGCCTTACCGATTGCTCCCCATAGATGAGCAGTTCTTC. Amino acid sequence: CASRPYRLLPIDEQFF.

This clone occurred once. The chain has TRBV5-5 and TRBJ2-3; D is possibly TRBD2 (5 bases). Trimming pared 4 bases from V and 5 bases from J, leaving 11 bases between. CDR3 length: 13 amino acids. The V gene's germline CDR1 is SGHKS and CDR2 YYEKEE (reference sequence). The CDR3 bases are TGTGCCAGCAGCACGGACGGGAAAGATACGCAGTATTTT. This sequence encodes CASSTDGKDTQYF.

The V gene is TRBV7-9, the J gene TRBJ1-4, with D possibly matching TRBD1 (6 bases). This CDR3 spans 15 amino acids. Trimming removed 5 bases at V and 8 bases at J, with 18 bases between. Germline values: CDR1 SEHNR, CDR2 FQNEAQ (reference sequence). The CDR3 loop is CASSPLRGVSEKLFF. The CDR3, as DNA: TGTGCCAGCAGCCCTCTCAGGGGAGTAAGCGAAAAACTGTTTTTT.

The chain couples TRBV28 to TRBJ1-3, with unresolved D. Trimming took off 0 bases at V and 2 bases at J, with 11 bases between the two ends. Germline assignment: CDR1 MDHEN and CDR2 SYDVKM. CDR3 length equals 16 residues. The CDR3 DNA reads as TGTGCCAGCAGTTTATGGTTTCAGGCGCCTGGAAACACCATATATTTT. Protein: CASSLWFQAPGNTIYF.

The chain carries TRBV9 and TRBJ2-1; D gene ambiguous. V lost 0 bases and J lost 12, with 10 bases in between. CDR1 and CDR2 (germline): SGDLS, YYNGEE. The CDR3 has 12 residues. The CDR3 here is CASSVDLVGQFF. DNA for the CDR3: TGTGCCAGCAGCGTAGATCTAGTCGGGCAGTTCTTC.

This clone was picked up a small number of times. This rearrangement joins TRBV12-3 or TRBV12-4 to TRBJ2-5; D possibly corresponds to TRBD1 (5 bases). The CDR3 runs 13 residues. Trimming removed 7 bases at V and 4 bases at J, with 13 bases between. This CDR3 reads CASTTTGGETQYF. The CDR3 DNA reads as TGTGCCAGCACCACCACAGGCGGAGAGACCCAGTACTTC.

In regard to this clone: Other nucleotide sequences in the sample specify the same CDR3. The V gene is TRBV7-2, the J gene TRBJ2-7; D perhaps matches TRBD2 (5 bases). The CDR3 sequence is 13 residues long. Trimming left V 2 bases short and J 3 bases short, with 8 bases between. Germline V gene data show CDR1 as SGHTA and CDR2 as FQGNSA. The CDR3 region is CASSLSRGYEQYF. The CDR3 DNA reads as TGTGCCAGCAGCTTATCCCGGGGCTACGAGCAGTACTTC.

Of note for this clone: A read error may account for a junction end that differs from germline. The chain carries TRBV15 and TRBJ2-2; 7 positions match TRBD1. The CDR3 is 13 residues long. Germline CDR1 reads LNHNV; CDR2 reads YYDKDF (reference sequence). The CDR3 sequence is CATGRGSTGELFF. As DNA, the CDR3 is TGTGCCACCGGCAGGGGGAGTACCGGGGAGCTGTTTTTT.

This chain connects TRBV12-3 or TRBV12-4 to TRBJ1-1; 9 bases line up with TRBD1. V was pared by 6 bases and J by 8 bases, with 7 bases of the junction left unmatched. The CDR3 is 13 residues long. This chain's CDR3 is CASSTYGTGEAFF. CDR3 sequence (DNA): TGTGCCAGCAGCACGTATGGGACAGGGGAAGCTTTCTTT.

The chain carries TRBV7-9 and TRBJ2-7; 12 bases agree with TRBD1. The ends lost 2 bases at V and 7 bases at J; junction bases unmatched: 12. Germline values: CDR1 SEHNR, CDR2 FQNEAQ (reference sequence). This CDR3 has 17 residues. CDR3 in DNA: TGTGCCAGCAGCTTACCATTTCTTCCGGGACAGGGGGCAGAGCAGTACTTC. Residues: CASSLPFLPGQGAEQYF.